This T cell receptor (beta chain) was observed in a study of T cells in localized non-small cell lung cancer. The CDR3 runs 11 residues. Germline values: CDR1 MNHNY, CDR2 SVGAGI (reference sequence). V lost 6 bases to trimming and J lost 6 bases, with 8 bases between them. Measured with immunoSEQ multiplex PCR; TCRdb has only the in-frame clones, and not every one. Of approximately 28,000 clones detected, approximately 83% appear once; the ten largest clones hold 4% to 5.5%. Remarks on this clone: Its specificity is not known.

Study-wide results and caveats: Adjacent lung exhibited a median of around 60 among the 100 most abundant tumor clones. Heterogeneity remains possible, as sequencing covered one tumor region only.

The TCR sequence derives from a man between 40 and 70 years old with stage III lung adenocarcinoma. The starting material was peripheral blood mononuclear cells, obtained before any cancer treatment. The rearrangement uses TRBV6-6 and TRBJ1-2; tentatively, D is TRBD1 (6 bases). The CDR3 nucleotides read TGTGCCAGCAGGAACAGGGATGGCTACACCTTC. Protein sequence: CASRNRDGYTF.